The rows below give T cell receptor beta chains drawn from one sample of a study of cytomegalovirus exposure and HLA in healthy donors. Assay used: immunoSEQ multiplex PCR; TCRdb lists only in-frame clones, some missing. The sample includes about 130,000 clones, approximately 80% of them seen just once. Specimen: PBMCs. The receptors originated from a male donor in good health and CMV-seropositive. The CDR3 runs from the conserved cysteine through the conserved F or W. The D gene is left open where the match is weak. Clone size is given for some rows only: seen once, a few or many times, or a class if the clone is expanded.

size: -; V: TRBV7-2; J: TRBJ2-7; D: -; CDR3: CASSNSKGYEQYF; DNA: TGTGCCAGCAGCAATAGTAAGGGGTACGAGCAGTACTTC
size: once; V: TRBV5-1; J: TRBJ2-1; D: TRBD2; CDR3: CASSWPLGEGYNEQFF; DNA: TGCGCCAGCAGCTGGCCCCTCGGGGAGGGGTACAATGAGCAGTTCTTC
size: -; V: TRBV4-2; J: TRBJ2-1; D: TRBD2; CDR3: CASADTSGSYNEQFF; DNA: TGTGCCAGCGCCGACACTAGCGGGAGTTACAATGAGCAGTTCTTC
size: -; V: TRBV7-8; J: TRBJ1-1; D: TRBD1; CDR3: CASSRQGPGEAFF; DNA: TGTGCCAGCAGCCGACAGGGTCCCGGCGAAGCTTTCTTT
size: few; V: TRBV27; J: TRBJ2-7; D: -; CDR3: CASSGLLEEAYSKPYEQYF; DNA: TGTGCCAGCAGTGGCCTCCTAGAAGAGGCATACTCAAAACCCTACGAGCAGTACTTC
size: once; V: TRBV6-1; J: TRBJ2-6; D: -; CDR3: CASSKDNSGANGLTF; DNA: TGTGCCAGCAGTAAAGACAACTCTGGGGCCAACGGCCTGACTTTC
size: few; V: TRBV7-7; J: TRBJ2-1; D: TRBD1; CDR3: CASSLGGQGEQFF; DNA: TGTGCCAGCAGCTTAGGGGGACAGGGAGAGCAGTTCTTC
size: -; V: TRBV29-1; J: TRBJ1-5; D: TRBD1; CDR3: CSVGTGINQPQHF; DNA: TGCAGCGTTGGGACAGGGATAAATCAGCCCCAGCATTTT
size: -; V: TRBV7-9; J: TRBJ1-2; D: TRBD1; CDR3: CASSRTGDGYTF; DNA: TGTGCCAGCAGCAGGACAGGGGATGGCTACACCTTC
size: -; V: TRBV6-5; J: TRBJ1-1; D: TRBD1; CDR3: CASSPLQGTTEAFF; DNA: TGTGCCAGCAGTCCCTTACAGGGGACCACTGAAGCTTTCTTT
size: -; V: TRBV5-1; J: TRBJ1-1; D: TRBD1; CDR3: CASSRLGTGETEAFF; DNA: TGCGCCAGCAGCAGACTGGGGACAGGGGAAACTGAAGCTTTCTTT
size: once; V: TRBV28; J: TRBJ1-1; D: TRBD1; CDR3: CASSFLDRSNTEAFF; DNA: TGTGCCAGCAGTTTTTTGGACAGGAGTAACACTGAAGCTTTCTTT
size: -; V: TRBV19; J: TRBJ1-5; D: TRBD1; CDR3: CATSDRVDQPQHF; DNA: TGTGCCACCTCTGACAGGGTGGACCAGCCCCAGCATTTT
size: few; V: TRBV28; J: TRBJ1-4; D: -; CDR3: CASSPRGTGNEKLFF; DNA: TGTGCCAGCAGCCCTAGGGGGACGGGAAATGAAAAACTGTTTTTT
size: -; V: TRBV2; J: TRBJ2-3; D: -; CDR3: CASSEDKAGGTDTQYF; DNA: TGTGCCAGCAGTGAAGATAAGGCGGGCGGCACAGATACGCAGTATTTT
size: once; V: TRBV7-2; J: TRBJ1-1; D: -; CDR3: CASSSLLNTEAFF; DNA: TGTGCCAGCAGCTCCTTGTTGAACACTGAAGCTTTCTTT
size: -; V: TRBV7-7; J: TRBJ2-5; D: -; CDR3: CASSPRGAAEETQYF; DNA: TGTGCCAGCAGCCCCCGTGGGGCAGCAGAAGAGACCCAGTACTTC
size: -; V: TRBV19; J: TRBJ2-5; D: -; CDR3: CASSTGTRPQYF; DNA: TGTGCCAGTAGCACCGGGACTCGTCCCCAGTACTTC
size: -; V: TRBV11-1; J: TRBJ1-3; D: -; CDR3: CASSLAPGESSGNTIYF; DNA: TGTGCCAGCAGCTTAGCACCGGGGGAAAGCTCTGGAAACACCATATATTTT
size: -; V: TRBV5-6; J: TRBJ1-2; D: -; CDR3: CASSSSPTNNYGYTF; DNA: TGTGCCAGCAGCTCTAGCCCGACTAACAACTATGGCTACACCTTC
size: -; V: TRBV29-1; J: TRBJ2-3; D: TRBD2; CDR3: CSVASSGGMTDTQYF; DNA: TGCAGCGTTGCGTCTAGCGGGGGGATGACAGATACGCAGTATTTT
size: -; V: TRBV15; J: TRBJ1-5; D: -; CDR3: CATSRGTYQPQHF; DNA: TGTGCCACCAGCAGAGGTACTTATCAGCCCCAGCATTTT
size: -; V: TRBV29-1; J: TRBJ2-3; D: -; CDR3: CSVIEQLAYTQYF; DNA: TGCAGCGTTATCGAACAGCTCGCATATACGCAGTATTTT
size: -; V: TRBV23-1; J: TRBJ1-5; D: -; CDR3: CASSQYGTPQHF; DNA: TGCGCCAGCAGTCAATACGGTACGCCCCAGCATTTT
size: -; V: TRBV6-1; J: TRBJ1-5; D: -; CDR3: CASSEVRDKNQPQHF; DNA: TGTGCCAGCAGTGAAGTTAGGGACAAGAATCAGCCCCAGCATTTT
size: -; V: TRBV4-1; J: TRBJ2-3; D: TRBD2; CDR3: CASSQDLGGTSGGRRTDTQYF; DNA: TGCGCCAGCAGCCAAGATCTCGGGGGGACTAGCGGGGGCCGTCGGACAGATACGCAGTATTTT
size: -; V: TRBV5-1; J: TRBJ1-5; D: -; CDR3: CASSLDGQRNQPQHF; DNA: TGCGCCAGCAGCTTAGATGGCCAACGCAATCAGCCCCAGCATTTT
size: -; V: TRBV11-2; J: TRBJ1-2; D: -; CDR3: CASSLRGLADYGYTF; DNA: TGTGCCAGCAGCTTAAGGGGACTCGCAGACTATGGCTACACCTTC
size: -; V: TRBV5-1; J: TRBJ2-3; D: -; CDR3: CASSSTGYSTDTQYF; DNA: TGCGCCAGCAGCTCGACAGGTTATAGCACAGATACGCAGTATTTT
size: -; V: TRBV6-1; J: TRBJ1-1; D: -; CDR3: CASSKEMNTEAFF; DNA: TGTGCCAGCAGTAAGGAGATGAACACTGAAGCTTTCTTT
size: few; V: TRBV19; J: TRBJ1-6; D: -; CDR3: CASSPPENNSPLHF; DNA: TGTGCCAGTAGCCCCCCGGAGAATAATTCACCCCTCCACTTT
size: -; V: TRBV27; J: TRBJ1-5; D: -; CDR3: CASSEYRSVQPQHF; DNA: TGTGCCAGCAGTGAATACAGGTCGGTACAGCCCCAGCATTTT
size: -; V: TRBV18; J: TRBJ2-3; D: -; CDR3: CASSPFGQTDTQYF; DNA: TGTGCCAGCTCACCGTTCGGACAGACAGATACGCAGTATTTT
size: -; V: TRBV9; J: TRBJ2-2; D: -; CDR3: CASSVGSGGITGELFF; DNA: TGTGCCAGCAGCGTAGGGAGCGGAGGGATCACCGGGGAGCTGTTTTTT
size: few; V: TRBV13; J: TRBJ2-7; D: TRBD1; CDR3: CASSEGQGYEQYF; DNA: TGTGCCAGCAGCGAGGGACAGGGCTACGAGCAGTACTTC
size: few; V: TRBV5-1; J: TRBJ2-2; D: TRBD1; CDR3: CASSVGTGSNTGELFF; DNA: TGCGCCAGCAGCGTCGGGACAGGGTCGAACACCGGGGAGCTGTTTTTT
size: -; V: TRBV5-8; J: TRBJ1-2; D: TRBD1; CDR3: CASSSGQTLDYGYTF; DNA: TGTGCCAGCAGCTCGGGACAGACGCTAGACTATGGCTACACCTTC
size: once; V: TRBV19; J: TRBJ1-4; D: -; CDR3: CASTDPATNEKLFF; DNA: TGTGCCAGTACAGATCCAGCAACTAATGAAAAACTGTTTTTT
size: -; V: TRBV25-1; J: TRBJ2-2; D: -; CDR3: CASSEYQEGGELFF; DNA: TGTGCCAGCAGTGAATATCAAGAGGGCGGGGAGCTGTTTTTT
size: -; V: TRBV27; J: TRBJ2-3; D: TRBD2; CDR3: CASSLWARLAGRTDTQYF; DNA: TGTGCCAGCAGTTTATGGGCTCGACTAGCGGGCCGCACAGATACGCAGTATTTT